This T cell receptor beta chain was sequenced during a study of cytomegalovirus exposure and HLA in healthy donors. Study-wide results and caveats: Listed as cytomegalovirus-associated were approximately 160 TCR beta chains. It was reportedly the case that the classifier diagnosed cytomegalovirus status with high specificity and sensitivity.

The sample holds one count of this clone. As yet, its antigen is unknown. A roughly 120-subject validation cohort, separate from the 666-subject first cohort, supplied the donors. Trimming removed 1 base from V and 0 bases from J, with 10 bases in between. The germline CDR1 and CDR2 sequences are LNHNV and YYDKDF (reference sequence). The CDR3 spans 16 residues. Clones were sequenced by immunoSEQ multiplex PCR, and TCRdb holds only the in-frame ones, with some missing. Here the sample spans 150,000 to 200,000 clones, roughly nine tenths being singletons. This receptor was identified in a woman aged 30 to 39 in good health and CMV-seronegative. V gene TRBV15 combines with J gene TRBJ1-3; D is ambiguous. The specimen was PBMCs. Here the CDR3 DNA reads TGTGCCACCAGCAGAGGAGGTTTTAGCTCTGGAAACACCATATATTTT. It specifies CATSRGGFSSGNTIYF.